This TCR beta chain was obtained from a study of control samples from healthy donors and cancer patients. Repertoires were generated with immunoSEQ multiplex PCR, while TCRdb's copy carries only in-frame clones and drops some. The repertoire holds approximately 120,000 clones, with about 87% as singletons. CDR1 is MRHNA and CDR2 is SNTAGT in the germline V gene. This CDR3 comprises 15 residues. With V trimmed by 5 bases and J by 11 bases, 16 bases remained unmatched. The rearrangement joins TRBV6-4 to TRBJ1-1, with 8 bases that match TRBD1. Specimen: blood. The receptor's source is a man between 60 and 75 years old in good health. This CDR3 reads CASSRESGLTGGAFF. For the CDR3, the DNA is TGTGCCAGCAGTCGCGAATCGGGACTTACAGGGGGGGCTTTCTTT.